Listed below are T cell receptor beta chains from one sample, sequenced in a study of follicular helper T cells after annual influenza vaccination. Using immunoSEQ multiplex PCR, the repertoire was profiled, and TCRdb retains in-frame clones only, with some absent. The table records some 10,000 clones, roughly 80% of them present only once. The sequenced sample was CXCR5+ CD38- circulating T follicular helper cells from blood, obtained on the day of influenza vaccination. The receptor set was obtained from an adult who received the influenza vaccine. Both conserved end residues are part of each CDR3. D genes are given only for firm matches. Clone sizes are given selectively: once, few, many, or a class where the clone is expanded.

j_call | d_call | clone_size | v_call | cdr3_nt | cdr3_aa
TRBJ2-7 | - | - | TRBV5-6 | TGTGCCAGCAGCCCACTGGACTCCCCTCGGGGCGAGCAGTACTTC | CASSPLDSPRGEQYF
TRBJ2-1 | TRBD2 | - | TRBV19 | TGTGCCAGCGCCTTACTAGCGGGAGGCGGGGAGCAGTTCTTC | CASALLAGGGEQFF
TRBJ1-5 | TRBD1 | - | TRBV28 | TGTGCCAGCAGTAGACACGGACAGGGGCAGCCCCAGCATTTT | CASSRHGQGQPQHF
TRBJ2-1 | - | - | TRBV27 | TGTGCCAGCAGTTTATCAGGACAGCTACGGAACAATGAGCAGTTCTTC | CASSLSGQLRNNEQFF
TRBJ1-2 | - | few | TRBV6-5 | TGTGCCAGCAGGTTTGACAGTAACTATGGCTACACCTTC | CASRFDSNYGYTF
TRBJ1-5 | - | - | TRBV6-6 | TGTGCCAGCAACCCTTCTTTGGGGGATTCTCAGCCCCAGCATTTT | CASNPSLGDSQPQHF
TRBJ1-1 | - | - | TRBV28 | TGTGCCAGCAGTTTTTATGCCTCAGGGTCTGACACTGAAGCTTTCTTT | CASSFYASGSDTEAFF
TRBJ2-2 | TRBD1 | once | TRBV6-5 | TGTGCCAGCAGTTACCGACGGACAGGGAACACCGGGGAGCTGTTTTTT | CASSYRRTGNTGELFF
TRBJ1-4 | TRBD1 | few | TRBV9 | TGTGCCAGCAGCGTTCAGGGGGCGAACGGTGAAAAACTGTTTTTT | CASSVQGANGEKLFF
TRBJ2-7 | TRBD2 | - | TRBV2 | TGTGCCAGCAGTAGACTAGCGGGAGGAGGCAACGAGCAGTACTTC | CASSRLAGGGNEQYF
TRBJ2-7 | TRBD1 | - | TRBV18 | TGTGCCAGCTCACCGCAAGACAGGGGAGCGGAGTACTTC | CASSPQDRGAEYF
TRBJ1-2 | TRBD1 | - | TRBV2 | TGTGCCAGCACTCGACAGGGAGAAGACTATGGCTACACCTTC | CASTRQGEDYGYTF
TRBJ1-2 | TRBD1 | - | TRBV9 | TGTGCCAGCAGCGTAAACTGGCAGGGGGCCGGTGGCTACACCTTC | CASSVNWQGAGGYTF
TRBJ1-2 | - | - | TRBV6-6 | TGTGCCAGCAGTTACTCGACGGGAGGGGATGGCTACACCTTC | CASSYSTGGDGYTF
TRBJ2-1 | TRBD2 | - | TRBV15 | TGTGCCACCGCGGGGGGGATATACAATGAGCAGTTCTTC | CATAGGIYNEQFF
TRBJ2-7 | - | - | TRBV7-2 | TGTGCCAGCAGCTTTACGGGATGGGAGCAGTACTTC | CASSFTGWEQYF
TRBJ1-1 | - | - | TRBV6-5 | TGTGCCAGCAGTTATAGTGTGAACACTGAAGCTTTCTTT | CASSYSVNTEAFF
TRBJ2-3 | - | - | TRBV7-2 | TGTGCCAGCAGCCAGGTCCCAGCTAGCACAGATACGCAGTATTTT | CASSQVPASTDTQYF
TRBJ1-1 | - | - | TRBV29-1 | TGCAGCGTTGGGGAGGGGAACACTGAAGCTTTCTTT | CSVGEGNTEAFF
TRBJ2-1 | TRBD1 | - | TRBV15 | TGTGCCACCAGCAAAAGGTCCGGGACAGGTCTTAACAATGAGCAGTTCTTC | CATSKRSGTGLNNEQFF
TRBJ1-6 | - | - | TRBV6-5 | TGTGCCAGCAGGGGACGGACTAATAATTCACCCCTCCACTTT | CASRGRTNNSPLHF
TRBJ2-1 | TRBD1 | - | TRBV27 | TGTGCCAGCAGTTTTCTATCAGGGGGCAAGGATGAGCAGTTCTTC | CASSFLSGGKDEQFF
TRBJ1-1 | TRBD1 | - | TRBV29-1 | TGCAGCGCCGACAGGGGAACTGAAGCTTTCTTT | CSADRGTEAFF
TRBJ2-7 | - | - | TRBV5-4 | TGTGCCAGCAGCTTGTTCCAAGTGGACGAGCAGTACTTC | CASSLFQVDEQYF
TRBJ2-3 | - | once | TRBV6-5 | TGTGCCAGCAGTTTAAGGGGGGGGGCCTCAGATACGCAGTATTTT | CASSLRGGASDTQYF
TRBJ2-7 | - | few | TRBV18 | TGTGCCAGCTCACCCCAGGGATACCCTAACGAGCAGTACTTC | CASSPQGYPNEQYF
TRBJ2-6 | - | - | TRBV16 | TGTGCCAGCAGCCACCAAACAGGGGGGGCCGGGGCCAACGTCCTGACTTTC | CASSHQTGGAGANVLTF
TRBJ2-2 | TRBD1 | - | TRBV2 | TGTGCCAGCAATAACCCGGGACAGGGTACCGGGGAGCTGTTTTTT | CASNNPGQGTGELFF
TRBJ2-5 | TRBD2 | - | TRBV29-1 | TGCAGCGTTGTGCTAGCGGGGGCTGGCGTAAAACGCGCCCAGTACTTC | CSVVLAGAGVKRAQYF
TRBJ1-2 | - | - | TRBV9 | TGTGCCAGCAGCCCGTCTATGAGGGACTATGGCTACACCTTC | CASSPSMRDYGYTF
TRBJ2-4 | - | - | TRBV6-9 | TGTGCCAGCAGTTATTCAGACAGTGGGGGGCTAATCGGTTTAGGCAAAAACATTCAGTACTTC | CASSYSDSGGLIGLGKNIQYF
TRBJ2-5 | TRBD1 | - | TRBV18 | TGTGCCAGCTCCCCGACAGGGAACCAAGAGACCCAGTACTTC | CASSPTGNQETQYF
TRBJ2-5 | TRBD1 | once | TRBV28 | TGTGCCACCACTGGACAGGGAAGGGAGACCCAGTACTTC | CATTGQGRETQYF
TRBJ2-2 | - | - | TRBV5-1 | TGCGCCAGCAGCTTGGGGTCTGGGGGCACCGGGGAGCTGTTTTTT | CASSLGSGGTGELFF
TRBJ2-7 | TRBD1 | - | TRBV4-2 | TGTGCCAGCAGCCAAGGGACAGGGGATTCCTACGAGCAGTACTTC | CASSQGTGDSYEQYF
TRBJ2-2 | - | - | TRBV19 | TGTGCCAGTAGCGAGGGGGACTGGGCCGGGGAGCTGTTTTTT | CASSEGDWAGELFF
TRBJ1-3 | - | - | TRBV5-1 | TGCGCCAGCAGCTTGGATGATACGGGAAACACCATATATTTT | CASSLDDTGNTIYF
TRBJ1-5 | - | - | TRBV7-2 | TGTGCCAGCAGCGCCGGGGGTTGGAATCAGCCCCAGCATTTT | CASSAGGWNQPQHF
TRBJ1-4 | - | - | TRBV27 | TGTGCCAGCAGTATACGACAGAATGAAAAACTGTTTTTT | CASSIRQNEKLFF
TRBJ2-5 | - | - | TRBV11-2 | TGTGCCAGCAGCATCTACGAGACCCAGTACTTC | CASSIYETQYF
TRBJ2-5 | TRBD2 | - | TRBV19 | TGTGCCAGTAGCCAGACTAGCGGGGGTGAGACCCAGTACTTC | CASSQTSGGETQYF
TRBJ2-5 | - | - | TRBV21-1 | TGTGCCAGCAGCAAAGAGGGTGTCTACAGGGGTGAAGAGACCCAGTACTTC | CASSKEGVYRGEETQYF
TRBJ2-7 | - | few | TRBV5-1 | TGCGCCAGCAGCTTGGCGAGGGCGAGCTCCTACGAGCAGTACTTC | CASSLARASSYEQYF
TRBJ2-5 | TRBD2 | - | TRBV7-9 | TGTGCCAGCAGCCTAGGAGCGGGAGGGCCGACAGGAGAGACCCAGTACTTC | CASSLGAGGPTGETQYF
TRBJ2-5 | TRBD2 | - | TRBV19 | TGTGCCAGTAGTGGACTAGCGGCCCAAGAGACCCAGTACTTC | CASSGLAAQETQYF
TRBJ1-2 | TRBD1 | - | TRBV7-2 | TGTGCCAGCAGCTTGGACAGGGGGCAGAGAGGCTACACCTTC | CASSLDRGQRGYTF